These 23 T cell receptor beta chains originate from one sample sequenced in a study of T cells in localized non-small cell lung cancer. Profiling relied on immunoSEQ multiplex PCR, and the TCRdb table lists in-frame clones only, not all of them. The sample carries roughly 23,000 clones, 85% to 90% recorded once. The sequencing used peripheral blood, collected before any cancer treatment. The receptors derive from a male donor at least 60 years old with stage I squamous cell lung carcinoma.

The rearrangement links TRBV19 to TRBJ2-6; D perhaps matches TRBD2 (5 bases). CDR1 and CDR2 (germline): LNHDA, SQIVND (reference sequence). The CDR3 spans 15 residues. V lost 8 bases and J lost 1, with 12 bases in between. The chain's CDR3 is CASYSRASGANVLTF. In DNA form, the CDR3 reads TGTGCCAGTTACTCGAGGGCTTCTGGGGCCAACGTCCTGACTTTC.

The V and J genes are TRBV7-6 and TRBJ1-3, with no clear D. This CDR3 has 14 amino acids. V was trimmed by 5 bases and J by 4 bases, leaving 12 bases between them. Germline V gene data show CDR1 as SGHVS and CDR2 as FNYEAQ. DNA of the CDR3: TGTGCCAGCAGCGCGCGTGGGGAGGGAAACACCATATATTTT. This codes for CASSARGEGNTIYF. Based on the CDR3 plus reference TRBV7-6 and TRBJ1-3, the full variable domain is GAGVSQSPRYKVTKRGQDVALRCDPISGHVSLYWYRQALGQGPEFLTYFNYEAQQDKSGLPNDRFSAERPEGSISTLTIQRTEQRDSAMYRCASSARGEGNTIYFGEGSWLTVV.

This chain uses TRBV7-2 with TRBJ2-5, with 14 bases that match TRBD2. With 3 bases clipped from V and 5 bases from J, the junction kept 5 bases outside the gene matches. Per the germline V gene, CDR1 is SGHTA and CDR2 is FQGNSA. This CDR3 region has 16 residues. CDR3 sequence (DNA): TGTGCCAGCAGCTTCACGGGACTAGCGGGAGCCGAGACCCAGTACTTC. Encoded protein: CASSFTGLAGAETQYF.

The rearrangement links TRBV27 to TRBJ2-2; D ambiguous. V gave up 2 bases and J gave up 6 bases, with 4 bases separating them. The V gene's germline CDR1 is MNHEY and CDR2 SMNVEV (reference sequence). This CDR3 region has 12 residues. The CDR3 nucleotides are TGTGCCAGCAGTTTAGGATCCGGGGAGCTGTTTTTT. It translates to CASSLGSGELFF.

This sequence joins TRBV6-4 and TRBJ2-1; 8 bases are shared with TRBD2. The CDR3 loop spans 15 amino acids. CDR1 is MRHNA, CDR2 SNTAGT, per germline. Losses at the gene ends were 0 bases for V and 8 bases for J; bases not matched to a gene: 6. The CDR3 sequence is CASSDSAGGEDEQFF. The CDR3 DNA reads as TGTGCCAGCAGTGACTCCGCGGGGGGTGAGGATGAGCAGTTCTTC.

The chain is built from TRBV29-1 and TRBJ2-3; 16 bases agree with TRBD2. The CDR3 extends over 16 amino acids. Looked up from germline, CDR1 is SQVTM and CDR2 is ANQGSEA. V shed 7 bases and J 0 bases; nucleotides not matched to a gene: 4. DNA for the CDR3: TGCAGCGCCGGGACTAGCGGGGGGGGTAGCACAGATACGCAGTATTTT. It encodes CSAGTSGGGSTDTQYF.

On this clone: At one of its ends the junction is not consistent with the germline gene, which may arise from a read error. V and J are TRBV5-4 and TRBJ2-6; TRBD1 is a possible D gene (6 bases). The germline CDR1 and CDR2 sequences are SGHNT and YYREEE (reference sequence). CDR3 size: 17 residues. CDR3 residues: CASTLDSLNSGANVLTF. CDR3 coding DNA: TGTGCCAGCACCTTGGACAGCTTAAACTCTGGGGCCAACGTCCTGACTTTC.

This chain uses TRBV6-1 with TRBJ2-1; no reliable D call. The CDR3 consists of 14 residues. Germline-derived CDR1 and CDR2 are MNHNS and SASEGT. The V gene lost 8 bases and the J gene lost 5 bases, with 16 bases spanning the gap. The CDR3 nucleotides read TGTGCCAGCCGGTCACAGCTTCAAAACAATGAGCAGTTCTTC. Amino acid sequence: CASRSQLQNNEQFF.

In this sample, this clone turned up a few times. V is TRBV6-1 and J is TRBJ1-5; no clear D. The length of the CDR3 is 14 residues. V was clipped by 10 bases and J by 8 bases, with 21 bases between them. The V gene's germline CDR1 is MNHNS and CDR2 SASEGT. The CDR3 coding sequence is TGTGCCATCTCCAACCGGGTGGCCTGGGAGCCCCAGCATTTT. It codes for CAISNRVAWEPQHF.

The V call is TRBV5-4, the J call TRBJ1-1, with D uncertain. V lost 0 bases, J lost 1 base, and 4 bases lay in between. The CDR3 extends over 13 amino acids. Germline CDR1 reads SGHNT; CDR2 reads YYREEE (reference sequence). In DNA, the CDR3 is TGTGCCAGCAGCTTGGTGAGGAACACTGAAGCTTTCTTT. The encoded protein is CASSLVRNTEAFF.

This chain joins TRBV6-5 and TRBJ2-5; D is possibly TRBD1 or TRBD2 (5 bases each). CDR1 is MNHEY and CDR2 is SVGAGI in the germline V gene. V dropped 7 bases and J dropped 4 bases, with 10 bases sitting between them. This CDR3 contains 12 residues. CDR3 nucleotide sequence: TGTGCCAGCATGGGGGTTTCAGAGACCCAGTACTTC. Translation gives CASMGVSETQYF.

This CDR3 reads CASSSNTEAFF. The DNA for the CDR3 is TGTGCCAGCAGCTCGAACACTGAAGCTTTCTTT. The chain joins TRBV6-6 to TRBJ1-1; D is unclear. Per the germline V gene, CDR1 is MNHNY and CDR2 is SVGAGI (reference sequence). This CDR3 has 11 residues. Trimming took off 6 bases at V and 1 base at J, with 3 bases between the two ends.

CDR3 loop: CSVGGGQETQYF. The CDR3 DNA is TGCAGCGTTGGAGGGGGCCAAGAGACCCAGTACTTC. This rearrangement joins TRBV29-1 to TRBJ2-5; D perhaps matches TRBD1 (6 bases). Germline V gives CDR1 SQVTM, CDR2 ANQGSEA. Trimming removed 4 bases at V and 1 base at J, with 7 bases between. The CDR3 has 12 residues.

The chain links TRBV19 to TRBJ1-4; no definite D call. Germline V lookup: CDR1 LNHDA, CDR2 SQIVND (reference sequence). The CDR3 runs 12 residues. Between the trimmed V and J ends, which lost 6 bases and 7 bases, there was a span of 9 bases. The CDR3 protein is CASRGLSEKLFF. The CDR3 bases are TGTGCCAGTAGGGGTCTTAGTGAAAAACTGTTTTTT. Full variable domain (outside the CDR3, taken from reference TRBV19 and TRBJ1-4): DGGITQSPKYLFRKEGQNVTLSCEQNLNHDAMYWYRQDPGQGLRLIYYSQIVNDFQKGDIAEGYSVSREKKESFPLTVTSAQKNPTAFYLCASRGLSEKLFFGSGTQLSVL.

The chain uses TRBV12-5 and TRBJ2-3; TRBD2 matches 8 bases. The CDR3 spans 18 residues. The germline V gene has CDR1 LGHNT and CDR2 FRNRAP. V lost 0 bases and J lost 2; bases outside the gene matches: 10. Written as DNA, the CDR3 is TGTGCTAGTGGTTTGGTATTTGAGGGACTAGATTTCACAGATACGCAGTATTTT. As protein: CASGLVFEGLDFTDTQYF.

The gene calls are TRBV25-1 and TRBJ1-1, with D perhaps matching TRBD1 (5 bases). Germline CDR1 and CDR2: MGHDK and SYGVNS. This CDR3 is built from 17 residues. V lost 0 bases and J 0 bases, leaving 14 bases between the germline ends. CDR3 coding DNA: TGTGCCAGCAGTGAATATTCGCAGGGCCCTATGAACACTGAAGCTTTCTTT. Translating it yields CASSEYSQGPMNTEAFF.

The V and J genes are TRBV9 and TRBJ2-1; possible D gene TRBD1, 6 bases. Trimming shortened V by 4 bases and J by 0 bases, and 17 bases separated the two germline ends. This CDR3 region has 17 residues. The germline CDR1 and CDR2 sequences are SGDLS and YYNGEE. The CDR3 is CASSSSPLRGSYNEQFF. CDR3 in DNA: TGTGCCAGCAGCTCTTCTCCCCTCAGGGGCTCCTACAATGAGCAGTTCTTC. Together with reference TRBV9 and TRBJ2-1, the CDR3 gives the full variable domain: DSGVTQTPKHLITATGQRVTLRCSPRSGDLSVYWYQQSLDQGLQFLIQYYNGEERAKGNILERFSAQQFPDLHSELNLSSLELGDSALYFCASSSSPLRGSYNEQFFGPGTRLTVL.

The chain is built from TRBV7-3 and TRBJ2-1; possibly TRBD1 for D (7 bases). V was clipped by 6 bases and J by 9 bases, with 12 bases between them. The CDR3 covers 12 residues. Looked up from germline, CDR1 is SGHTA and CDR2 is FQGTGA. CDR3 coding DNA: TGTGCCAGCAGTTTCCAGGGGGGTGAGCAGTTCTTC. This sequence encodes CASSFQGGEQFF.

This rearrangement joins TRBV4-2 to TRBJ2-2; D might be TRBD1 (5 bases). Trimming stripped 0 bases from V and 9 bases from J, with 14 bases between. Germline-derived CDR1 and CDR2 are LGHNA and YNFKEQ. The CDR3 loop spans 15 amino acids. The CDR3 DNA reads TGTGCCAGCAGCCAAGAACAAGGGGTGGGAAGGGAGCTGTTTTTT. Its translation: CASSQEQGVGRELFF.

The V and J genes are TRBV9 and TRBJ1-3, with 7 bases lining up with TRBD1. Germline V lookup: CDR1 SGDLS, CDR2 YYNGEE. CDR3 length: 15 residues. The ends lost 4 bases at V and 2 bases at J; junction bases unmatched: 6. The CDR3 region is CASSFSGQAGNTIYF. CDR3 nucleotides: TGTGCCAGCAGCTTCTCCGGACAGGCTGGAAACACCATATATTTT.

The rearrangement links TRBV25-1 to TRBJ1-1, with TRBD1 matching over 7 bases. There are 14 residues in the CDR3. CDR1 and CDR2 (germline): MGHDK, SYGVNS. Germline trimming cut 8 bases from V and 0 bases from J; bases unmatched to any gene: 6. CDR3 loop: CASRSTGLNTEAFF. CDR3 coding DNA: TGTGCCAGCCGCTCGACAGGGTTGAACACTGAAGCTTTCTTT.

The CDR3 DNA sequence: TGTGCCAGCAGCCGTATATGGGATACGCAGTATTTT. It yields the protein CASSRIWDTQYF. The gene calls are TRBV28 and TRBJ2-3; no clear D. V was clipped by 6 bases and J by 6 bases, with 10 bases between them. Germline CDR1 is MDHEN and CDR2 is SYDVKM. CDR3 length: 12 amino acids.

This chain uses TRBV6-1 with TRBJ2-5; 16 bases are shared with TRBD2. V was pared by 4 bases and J by 5 bases, with 10 bases of the junction left unmatched. CDR1 is MNHNS, CDR2 SASEGT, per germline. CDR3 length equals 18 residues. CDR3: CASSVPGLAGGRRETQYF. DNA for the CDR3: TGTGCCAGCAGTGTTCCGGGACTAGCGGGGGGGCGCAGGGAGACCCAGTACTTC.